This T cell receptor beta chain was recorded in a study of cytomegalovirus exposure and HLA in healthy donors. Germline assignment: CDR1 SQVTM and CDR2 ANQGSEA. This CDR3 spans 13 amino acids. V shed 4 bases, J shed 8 bases, and the junction held 3 bases outside the gene matches. The PCR contained 60 Vbeta and 13 Jbeta primers. Profiling relied on immunoSEQ multiplex PCR, and the TCRdb table lists in-frame clones only, not all of them. Altogether some 120,000 clones are present, about 85% being singletons, with the ten largest covering 6.7%. Sequenced input: PBMCs. The chain links TRBV29-1 to TRBJ1-4; 11 bases align to TRBD1. The clonotype originates from a woman aged 25-40 years in good health and CMV-seropositive. The CDR3 sequence: CSVGTGGWEKLFF. DNA for the CDR3: TGCAGCGTTGGGACAGGGGGCTGGGAAAAACTGTTTTTT.